This T cell receptor (beta chain) comes out of a study of blood T cell repertoires in COVID-19. V gave up 6 bases and J gave up 0 bases; unmatched junction bases: 11. Germline CDR1 SQVTM, CDR2 ANQGSEA. There are 17 residues in the CDR3. TCRdb's copy holds only in-frame clones and misses some; the assay was immunoSEQ multiplex PCR. The sample includes 240,000 or so clones, around nine tenths seen only once; the top ten take about 7.1%. The origin of this receptor is a woman in her seventies with active or convalescent COVID-19. The V gene is TRBV29-1, the J gene TRBJ2-1; 10 bases align to TRBD2. Sequencing input: peripheral blood. This chain's CDR3 is CSVTSGVYSSSYNEQFF. The CDR3 coding sequence is TGCAGCGTCACTAGCGGGGTGTACAGTAGCTCCTACAATGAGCAGTTCTTC.